This TCR beta chain emerged from a study of CD8+ T cells in alopecia areata. Study results and limitations: There were many expanded lesional clones persisting in scalp and blood during tofacitinib. The study also sequences resident alphabeta T cells of normal skin in scalp samples. The treated group had a single nonresponder, limiting CD8+ expansion-response conclusions.

Once RNA had been extracted, it was reverse transcribed into cDNA to act as the sequencing template. Assay used: immunoSEQ multiplex PCR; TCRdb lists only in-frame clones, some missing. The sample comprises fewer than 250,000 clones, around 56% of which are singletons, and roughly 0.71% rests with the top ten. Unmatched junction bases numbered 9, after V lost 4 bases and J lost 14 bases. This CDR3 has 11 residues. Germline loops: CDR1 SQVTM, CDR2 ANQGSEA. In the case of this clone: Antigen unknown.

Treatment meaning: oral pan-JAK inhibitor, 5-10 mg twice daily. The chain joins TRBV29-1 to TRBJ1-2, with 8 bases that match TRBD1. Material: CD4+ T cells sorted from blood, obtained at week 4, from a patient treated with tofacitinib. This sequence was found in a human donor with alopecia areata. This CDR3 reads CSVGGTGGLTF. The CDR3 region has the DNA TGCAGCGTTGGGGGGACAGGAGGTTTGACCTTC.